This T cell receptor beta chain was identified in a study of T-cell reconstitution after alpha-beta-depleted transplantation in children. As it was prepared, the TCRbeta library received unique molecular identifiers. TCRdb analysed the PCR reads with MiXCR anew, one entry per CDR3 protein. The sample lists 350,000 to 400,000 distinct CDR3 sequences; roughly 13% were seen once. This clonotype occurred a few times. The length of the CDR3 is 17 residues. V lost 2 bases, J lost 0 bases, and 16 bases lay in between. Germline assignment: CDR1 SGHVS and CDR2 FNYEAQ. V usage is TRBV7-6 and J usage is TRBJ1-1; D is undetermined. The sample here was PBMCs, taken from the stem cell graft. This receptor was identified in a human donor who donated a stem cell graft to a child with Fanconi anemia. The CDR3 nucleotides read TGTGCCAGCAGCTTATTGCCGGGGAAAAATGTGAACACTGAAGCTTTCTTT. This sequence encodes CASSLLPGKNVNTEAFF.